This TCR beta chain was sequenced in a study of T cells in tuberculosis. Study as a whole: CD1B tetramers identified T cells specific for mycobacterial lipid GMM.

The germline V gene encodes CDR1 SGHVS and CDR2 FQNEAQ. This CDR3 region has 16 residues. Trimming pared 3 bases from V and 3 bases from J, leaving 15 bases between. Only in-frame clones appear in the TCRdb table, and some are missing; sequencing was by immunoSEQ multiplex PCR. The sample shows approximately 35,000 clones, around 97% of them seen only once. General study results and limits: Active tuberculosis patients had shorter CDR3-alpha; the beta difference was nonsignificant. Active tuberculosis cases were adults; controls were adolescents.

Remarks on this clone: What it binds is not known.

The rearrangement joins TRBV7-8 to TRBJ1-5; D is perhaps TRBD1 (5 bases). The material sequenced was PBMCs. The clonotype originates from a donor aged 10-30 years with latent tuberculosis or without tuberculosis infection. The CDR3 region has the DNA TGTGCCAGCAGCTTGGGCTACAGGATGACCAATCAGCCCCAGCATTTT. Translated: CASSLGYRMTNQPQHF.